This T cell receptor beta chain was observed in a study of identical twins (dated by TCRdb to the mid-2010s). Background for the entire study: TCR alpha and beta repertoires from monozygotic twins, unrelated adults of various ages and cord blood were deep-sequenced to test whether fetal clonotypes persist. To rule out contamination, replicate twin experiments were performed at different times with different library preparation protocols. What the authors observed across the whole study: Abundant cord blood beta clonotypes carried fewer insertions; young adult naive repertoires showed a weaker similar trend, while memory repertoires showed none. Recombination models systematically underestimated out-of-frame TCR alpha sharing in monozygotic twins but agreed with sharing between unrelated individuals. Invariant T cells such as MAIT and iNKT could partly confound zero-insertion analyses, although diverse VJ usage argued against such confounding for most clonotypes. In beta out-of-frame sequences, excess twin sharing was weaker, because having fewer shared sequences lowered the signal-to-noise ratio. Compared with coincidental sharing between unrelated individuals, an excess of low generation-probability sequences was observed among out-of-frame TCR alpha sequences shared between twins. Conclusions relied on cross-sectional statistical analysis, since the same donors could not be followed over many years.

Library generation was performed with 5' RACE. The sequencing machine was an Illumina HiSeq 2000. A universal primer binding site was introduced by template switching, and a unique molecular identifier was present in the final cDNA, enabling accurate counting of TCR cDNA molecules. First-strand cDNA for TCR alpha and beta chains was synthesized from specific primers in the conserved constant-segment region. Each cDNA library was double barcoded, with a SMART-Mk sample barcode plus Illumina barcodes, to control for contamination. TruSeq adapter sequences and Illumina sample barcodes were added in two successive PCR steps. The Illumina HiSeq platform was used with custom primers to sequence TCR alpha and beta cDNA libraries. In the source study's methods: Unique molecular identifiers were extracted from raw reads with MiGEC, and CDR3 positions were determined with MiXCR. For each individual, recombination models were inferred using an EM algorithm with the repgenHMM and IGoR tools. The analysis of shared clonotypes was done with the tcR package in R, with sharing normalized by the product of cloneset sizes. To study raw recombination free of thymic and clonal selection effects, out-of-frame nonproductive sequences were analyzed. TCRdb ran its own pipeline on the public reads, namely fastp trimming at Q25 and MiXCR clone calling, and kept in-frame beta chains. Identical CDR3 protein sequences are pooled into one entry, listed with their most common genes and DNA. These V and J calls derive from TCRdb rather than the authors' analysis. Here the sample has 500,000 to 700,000 distinct CDR3 sequences; 7.1% occur a single time. The ten largest clones represent 1.6% of the sample.

CDR3 length: 12 amino acids, cysteine to phenylalanine. The sequence is cut down to CDR3 DNA, 36 bases in frame from base 1. CDR1 and CDR2 (MNHEY, SMNVEV) derive from the germline V gene (reference sequence). V is pared back by 3 bases and J by 10 bases, with 10 bases lying between the germline termini. Every donor was a healthy Caucasian. Three pairs of female monozygotic twins, all aged 18 to 29 years, were included in the twin cohort. The RNA used for TCR libraries was isolated from peripheral blood mononuclear cells. This clonotype was observed a handful of times. Which antigen it targets is not known. Base qualities are not at hand, and no much larger clone is one base apart. These data are also associated with another study on yellow fever vaccine responses in identical twins. Reported in the second study: The authors reported that the T cell response to vaccination in identical twins appeared partly convergent and partly personalized. Focusing on identical twins, the study followed the T cell clones that responded to the vaccine, and did so with precision.

Sequenced input: PBMCs. The source of this sequence is a woman between 18 and 30 years old in good health. The chain was built from TRBV27 and TRBJ2-1; possibly the D gene is TRBD2, per 5 matching bases. CDR3 protein: CASSFQGSEQFF. The DNA sequence is TGTGCCAGCAGTTTCCAAGGGAGCGAGCAGTTCTTC.